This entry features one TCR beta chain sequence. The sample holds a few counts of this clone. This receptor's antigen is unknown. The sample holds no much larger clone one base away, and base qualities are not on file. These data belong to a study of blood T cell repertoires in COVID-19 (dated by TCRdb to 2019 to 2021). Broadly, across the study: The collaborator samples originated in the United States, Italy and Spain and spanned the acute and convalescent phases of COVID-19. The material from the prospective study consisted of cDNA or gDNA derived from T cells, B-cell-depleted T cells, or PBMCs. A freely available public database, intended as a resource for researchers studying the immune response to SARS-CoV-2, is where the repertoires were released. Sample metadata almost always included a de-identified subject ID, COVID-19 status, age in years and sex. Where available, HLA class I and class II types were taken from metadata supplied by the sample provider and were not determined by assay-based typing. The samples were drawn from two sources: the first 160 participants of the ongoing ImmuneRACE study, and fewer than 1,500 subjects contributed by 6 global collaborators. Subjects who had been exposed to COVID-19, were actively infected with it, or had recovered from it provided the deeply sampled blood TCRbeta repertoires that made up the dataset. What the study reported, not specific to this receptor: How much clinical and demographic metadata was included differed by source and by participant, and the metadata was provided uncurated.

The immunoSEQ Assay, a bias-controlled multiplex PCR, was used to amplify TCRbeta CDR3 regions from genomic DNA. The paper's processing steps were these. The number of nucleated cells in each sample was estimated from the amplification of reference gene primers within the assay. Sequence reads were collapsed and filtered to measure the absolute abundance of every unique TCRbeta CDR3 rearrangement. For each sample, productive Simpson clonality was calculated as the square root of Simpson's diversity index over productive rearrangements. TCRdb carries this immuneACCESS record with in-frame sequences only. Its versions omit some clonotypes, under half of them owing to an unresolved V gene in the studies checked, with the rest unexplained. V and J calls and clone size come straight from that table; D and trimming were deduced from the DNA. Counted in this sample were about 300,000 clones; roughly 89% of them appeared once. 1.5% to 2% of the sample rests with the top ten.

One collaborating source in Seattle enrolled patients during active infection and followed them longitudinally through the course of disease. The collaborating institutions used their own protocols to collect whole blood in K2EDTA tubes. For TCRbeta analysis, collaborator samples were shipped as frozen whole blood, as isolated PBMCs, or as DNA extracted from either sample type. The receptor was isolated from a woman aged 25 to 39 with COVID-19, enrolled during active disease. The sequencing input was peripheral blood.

DNA sequence: TGCGCCAGCAGCTTGGGGAATTTTCAGGGGACGCTAACCTCTGGGGCCAACGTCCTGACTTTC. Its protein is CASSLGNFQGTLTSGANVLTF. The sequence links TRBV5-1 to TRBJ2-6; D gene: possibly TRBD1, on 6 matching bases. CDR1 SGHRS and CDR2 YFSETQ were looked up in the germline V gene. Trimming at the junction amounts to 0 bases on V and 0 bases on J, and the germline ends lie 22 bases apart. There are 21 amino acids in the CDR3, from cysteine to phenylalanine inclusive. Only the CDR3 part of the read is kept: 63 bases, read in frame from the first base.